This TCR beta chain was identified in a study of cytomegalovirus exposure and HLA in healthy donors. Study observations and caveats: Diagnosis of cytomegalovirus status made by the classifier reportedly showed high specificity and sensitivity.

To note about this clone: Its antigen is unknown.

Researchers ran the PCR with 60 Vbeta and 13 Jbeta primers. Measured with immunoSEQ multiplex PCR; TCRdb has only the in-frame clones, and not every one. The table includes about 200,000 clones, around 77% detected once. Sequencing input: PBMCs. This clonotype was sampled from a woman younger than 45 in good health and CMV-seronegative.

CDR3 DNA sequence: TGTGCCAGCAGTGTAAGGACAGGCGAGTCATACAATGAGCAGTTCTTC. As protein: CASSVRTGESYNEQFF. This chain joins TRBV6-1 and TRBJ2-1, with 7 bases lining up with TRBD1. Germline CDR1 and CDR2: MNHNS and SASEGT. Trimming cost V 4 bases and J 4 bases; bases outside gene matches: 10. The CDR3 spans 16 residues.